Sequencing of this T cell receptor (beta chain) was carried out in a study of T cell responses to AZD1222 COVID-19 vaccine. Findings and caveats of the study: The breadth and depth of Spike-specific TCRs increased once two AZD1222 doses had been given. Just a handful of AZD1222 recipients were seropositive at baseline. Most donors were white British and more were female, and clonal diversity was possibly underestimated.

Trimming removed 3 bases at V and 7 bases at J, with 7 bases between. The CDR3 is made up of 12 amino acids. In germline, CDR1 is LNHDA, CDR2 SQIVND (reference sequence). Sequencing used immunoSEQ multiplex PCR; TCRdb keeps in-frame clones, though not all of them. The data contain about 110,000 clones, approximately 89% of them singletons. About this clone: Its antigen remains unknown.

Sample: peripheral blood, taken on day 0 of MenACWY control vaccination. This receptor was taken from an adult in good health. The gene calls are TRBV19 and TRBJ1-5, with D unresolved. CDR3 DNA sequence: TGTGCCAGTAGTATCGCGGCGCAGCCCCAGCATTTT. Its translation is CASSIAAQPQHF.